This TCR beta chain was identified in a study of T cell changes during pregnancy in multiple sclerosis (dated by TCRdb to the late 2010s). With respect to the entire study: In women with multiple sclerosis, the researchers looked at how the T cell repertoire shifted as pregnancy progressed.

The protocol used for the library was the immunoSEQ multiplex PCR assay. In TCRdb, the immuneACCESS table is reduced to in-frame sequences with V and J assigned. These tables do not hold every clone; where another copy was compared, an unresolved V gene accounts for under half, and the others remain unexplained. In this sample the table shows some 80,000 clones, around 96% of which occur a single time. Roughly 1.1% of the sample is taken by the ten largest. The CDR3 runs 15 amino acids, cysteine and phenylalanine included. Only CDR3 DNA remains: 45 bases, in frame from the first base. The CDR1 and CDR2 encoded by the germline V gene are SGHRS and YFSETQ. Trimming removed 4 bases from V and 5 bases from J; the gene matches leave 10 bases unexplained. In regard to this clone: This receptor's antigen is unknown. No much larger clone is present one base from it, and per-base qualities are unavailable.

This sequence uses TRBV5-1 and TRBJ1-1; TRBD1 fits 8 bases in the junction. The sequence was collected from a female donor with multiple sclerosis, enrolled in a pregnancy study. The input for sequencing was peripheral blood, taken in the second trimester of pregnancy. The CDR3 sequence is CASSTYTGGGTEAFF. The bases are TGCGCCAGCAGCACCTACACAGGGGGGGGTACTGAAGCTTTCTTT.